The 24 T cell receptor beta chains in this list originate from one sample, sequenced in a study of blood T cell repertoires in COVID-19. Repertoires were generated with immunoSEQ multiplex PCR, while TCRdb's copy carries only in-frame clones and drops some. This table has some 200,000 clones, around 86% appearing once. What was sequenced was PBMCs or T cells enriched from blood (not recorded which). These TCRs come from a man aged 25 to 40 in a cohort exposed to, infected with or recovered from COVID-19 (not recorded which).

The gene calls are TRBV1 and TRBJ1-1; the listed D gene, TRBD1, was not tested against the DNA. TRBV1 is a recognized pseudogene. The CDR3 is made up of 15 amino acids. The CDR3 DNA sequence: TGCATCAGAATACAGGTGTCCAACAGATACACTGAAGCTTTCTTT. Translating it yields CIRIQVSNRYTEAFF.

This clone was seen just once. The genes are TRBV24-1 and TRBJ2-1; D gene uncertain. This CDR3 has 16 amino acids. V was clipped by 0 bases and J by 0 bases, with 8 bases between them. CDR1 is KGHDR and CDR2 is SFDVKD in the germline V gene. The CDR3 sequence: CATSDLIASSYNEQFF. The CDR3 DNA reads as TGTGCCACCAGTGATTTGATTGCTAGCTCCTACAATGAGCAGTTCTTC.

The chain employs TRBV25-1 and TRBJ1-1, with a possible D match to TRBD1 (6 bases). Between the trimmed V and J ends, which lost 7 bases and 1 base, there was a span of 10 bases. The CDR3 is 13 residues long. The germline gives CDR1 MGHDK, CDR2 SYGVNS. CDR3: CASKGGANTEAFF. CDR3 sequence (DNA): TGTGCCAGCAAAGGGGGGGCGAACACTGAAGCTTTCTTT.

The rearrangement joins TRBV28 to TRBJ2-7; the match to TRBD1 covers 7 bases. The trim removed 2 bases at V and 0 bases at J, leaving 4 bases unmatched. Germline-derived CDR1 and CDR2 are MDHEN and SYDVKM. This CDR3 is 15 amino acids long. The CDR3 reads CASSLQQGSSYEQYF. CDR3 nucleotides: TGTGCCAGCAGTTTACAACAGGGGAGCTCCTACGAGCAGTACTTC.

This chain links TRBV15 with TRBJ2-6; D may be TRBD1 (6 bases). The length of the CDR3 is 17 residues. Germline V lookup: CDR1 LNHNV, CDR2 YYDKDF (reference sequence). Trimming cost V 2 bases and J 1 base, with 12 bases left between them. The CDR3 DNA sequence: TGTGCCACCAGCAGACGACCCACAGGGTCTGGGGCCAACGTCCTGACTTTC. It codes for CATSRRPTGSGANVLTF.

V gene TRBV6-5 combines with J gene TRBJ2-7; D is undetermined. The CDR3 is 14 residues long. Germline V CDR1 and CDR2: MNHEY, SVGAGI. The ends were cut back, 6 bases at V and 5 bases at J, with 17 bases in the middle. The CDR3 DNA sequence: TGTGCCAGCAGCTCCCTTCCTCGAGGCGACGAGCAGTACTTC. It codes for CASSSLPRGDEQYF.

The chain uses TRBV28 and TRBJ1-2, with 7 bases lining up with TRBD1. Germline loops: CDR1 MDHEN, CDR2 SYDVKM. With V trimmed by 5 bases and J by 4 bases, 13 bases remained unmatched. There are 16 residues in the CDR3. The CDR3 spells CASSGPRDSLFYGYTF. DNA for the CDR3: TGTGCCAGCAGTGGCCCCCGGGACAGCTTGTTCTATGGCTACACCTTC.

The chain couples TRBV6-2 or TRBV6-3 to TRBJ1-5; 9 bases map to TRBD1. Germline assignment: CDR1 MNHEY and CDR2 SVGEGT. This CDR3 contains 18 residues. The V gene end was trimmed by 3 bases and the J gene end by 3 bases; junction bases not matched to a gene: 12. The CDR3 DNA follows: TGTGCCAGCAGTTATAATCCGGAGGGACAGGGCTACAATCAGCCCCAGCATTTT. It yields the protein CASSYNPEGQGYNQPQHF.

The chain links TRBV28 to TRBJ2-7; possible D gene TRBD2, 5 bases. The CDR3 length is 13 residues. Trimming took 1 base from V and 4 from J, leaving 8 bases between them. Germline lookup yields CDR1 MDHEN and CDR2 SYDVKM. The CDR3 loop reads CASSLLRAYEQYF. In DNA form, the CDR3 reads TGTGCCAGCAGTTTATTGAGGGCTTACGAGCAGTACTTC.

The chain recombines TRBV2 with TRBJ2-5; D may be TRBD2 (6 bases). The CDR3 runs to 14 residues. The germline gives CDR1 SNHLY, CDR2 FYNNEI. Trimming shortened V by 3 bases and J by 7 bases, and 15 bases separated the two germline ends. CDR3 DNA sequence: TGTGCCAGCAGTGAGGCTATAGTCGGGGGGACCCAGTACTTC. Translation: CASSEAIVGGTQYF.

The chain is built from TRBV19 and TRBJ2-1; D may be TRBD1 (6 bases). The CDR3 is 14 amino acids. Trimming removed 7 bases from V and 2 bases from J, with 12 bases in between. Germline V gives CDR1 LNHDA, CDR2 SQIVND (reference sequence). The CDR3 DNA is TGTGCCAGTAAAGGGGGTCCCCCCTACAATGAGCAGTTCTTC. This sequence encodes CASKGGPPYNEQFF.

Turning to this clone: The same CDR3 can be traced to other DNA sequences in this sample. The rearrangement joins TRBV27 to TRBJ2-7, with 7 bases lining up with TRBD1. J gave up 3 bases and V 4 bases, and 0 bases lay outside the gene matches. Germline V gene lookup returns CDR1 MNHEY and CDR2 SMNVEV (reference sequence). This CDR3 is built from 12 residues. CDR3: CASSSGGYEQYF. CDR3 nucleotide sequence: TGTGCCAGCAGTTCAGGGGGCTACGAGCAGTACTTC.

The V and J genes are TRBV28 and TRBJ1-1, with D maybe TRBD1 (6 bases). With 2 bases removed from V and 0 bases from J, the gap between germline ends came to 10 bases. In germline, CDR1 is MDHEN, CDR2 SYDVKM. The CDR3 runs to 15 residues. The CDR3, as DNA: TGTGCCAGCAGTTTAGGGGGCAGGATGAACACTGAAGCTTTCTTT. Translated: CASSLGGRMNTEAFF.

This clone was observed at least ten times. V usage is TRBV7-8 and J usage is TRBJ1-5, with D possibly matching TRBD1 (6 bases). Germline CDR1 is SGHVS and CDR2 is FQNEAQ. The CDR3 loop spans 15 amino acids. The V gene lost 5 bases and the J gene lost 5 bases, with 16 bases spanning the gap. The CDR3, as DNA: TGTGCCAGCAGCACAAACGGGGCAGGGGATCAGCCCCAGCATTTT. Amino acids: CASSTNGAGDQPQHF. Looking up the rest from reference TRBV7-8 and TRBJ1-5 gives the full variable domain: GAGVSQSPRYKVAKRGQDVALRCDPISGHVSLFWYQQALGQGPEFLTYFQNEAQLDKSGLPSDRFFAERPEGSVSTLKIQRTQQEDSAVYLCASSTNGAGDQPQHFGDGTRLSIL.

V usage is TRBV5-4 and J usage is TRBJ2-7; 12 positions agree with TRBD2. Trimming cost V 0 bases and J 2 bases; bases outside gene matches: 3. CDR1 and CDR2 from the germline V gene are SGHNT and YYREEE (reference sequence). The CDR3 is made up of 16 amino acids. The CDR3 spells CASSLASSGRAYEQYF. Written as DNA, the CDR3 is TGTGCCAGCAGCTTGGCGTCTAGCGGGAGGGCCTACGAGCAGTACTTC.

This clone was observed once. V is TRBV28 and J is TRBJ1-1; a possible D gene is TRBD1 (5 bases). V lost 5 bases to trimming and J lost 5 bases, with 18 bases between them. Germline V gene lookup returns CDR1 MDHEN and CDR2 SYDVKM. This CDR3 region has 15 residues. The CDR3 DNA sequence: TGTGCCAGCAGTGAATACCAGGGTTCGTGGACTGAAGCTTTCTTT. Translated, it gives CASSEYQGSWTEAFF.

The J gene is TRBJ1-5, the V gene TRBV2; 8 nucleotides line up with TRBD1. The CDR3 is made up of 15 amino acids. Trimming removed 5 bases from V and 2 bases from J; junction bases left unmatched: 5. CDR1 and CDR2 from the germline V gene are SNHLY and FYNNEI. The CDR3 loop reads CASSRQGNGNQPQHF. The CDR3 DNA reads as TGTGCCAGCAGTCGACAGGGGAACGGCAATCAGCCCCAGCATTTT.

The chain employs TRBV27 and TRBJ2-6; possible D gene TRBD1, 5 bases. Germline CDR1 is MNHEY and CDR2 is SMNVEV (reference sequence). Trimming pared 4 bases from V and 2 bases from J, leaving 18 bases between. CDR3 length: 18 amino acids. This chain's CDR3 is CASSSPRDSPPGANVLTF. CDR3 nucleotide sequence: TGTGCCAGCAGTTCCCCCCGAGACAGCCCCCCTGGGGCCAACGTCCTGACTTTC.

CDR3 nucleotide sequence: TGTGCCAGCAGCGCCGTGGGACAGACTAATGAAAAACTGTTTTTT. It encodes CASSAVGQTNEKLFF. The V call is TRBV7-2, the J call TRBJ1-4; 7 bases fit TRBD1. Germline V gives CDR1 SGHTA, CDR2 FQGNSA. V trimming: 5 bases; J trimming: 2 bases; junction bases outside the gene matches: 5. This CDR3 has 15 amino acids.

This rearrangement joins TRBV2 to TRBJ1-2; D possibly corresponds to TRBD1 (6 bases). The V and J ends lost 6 bases and 7 bases respectively, with 12 bases between them. This CDR3 contains 12 residues. Germline CDR1 reads SNHLY; CDR2 reads FYNNEI. The CDR3 region is CASRSGAGGYTF. The CDR3 DNA reads TGTGCCAGCAGGTCAGGGGCTGGTGGCTACACCTTC.

This clone was recorded once. This chain links TRBV9 with TRBJ2-7, with D tentatively TRBD1 (5 bases). The CDR3 is 15 amino acids. V gave up 0 bases and J gave up 8 bases, with 18 bases separating them. Germline V CDR1 and CDR2: SGDLS, YYNGEE. CDR3 sequence reads: CASSVDQGLVAQQYF. In DNA, the CDR3 is TGTGCCAGCAGCGTAGATCAGGGTCTAGTGGCCCAGCAGTACTTC.

A single count supports this clone. This chain links TRBV29-1 with TRBJ1-4, with D tentatively TRBD1 (6 bases). This CDR3 region has 13 residues. CDR1 and CDR2 from the germline V gene are SQVTM and ANQGSEA. V was pared by 4 bases and J by 4 bases, with 10 bases between. The CDR3 reads CSVGGQSNEKLFF. The CDR3 DNA reads TGCAGCGTTGGCGGACAGAGTAATGAAAAACTGTTTTTT.

This clone was observed once. This chain uses TRBV2 with TRBJ2-5; D is uncertain. Between the trimmed V and J ends, which lost 7 bases and 5 bases, there was a span of 8 bases. The length of the CDR3 is 11 residues. Germline assignment: CDR1 SNHLY and CDR2 FYNNEI. CDR3 sequence reads: CASTPFETQYF. The CDR3 DNA is TGTGCCAGCACTCCTTTCGAGACCCAGTACTTC. The full variable domain, in which reference TRBV2 and TRBJ2-5 provide the parts outside the CDR3, is EPEVTQTPSHQVTQMGQEVILRCVPISNHLYFYWYRQILGQKVEFLVSFYNNEISEKSEIFDDQFSVERPDGSNFTLKIRSTKLEDSAMYFCASTPFETQYFGPGTRLLVL.

The chain links TRBV5-1 to TRBJ1-1, with D perhaps matching TRBD1 (5 bases). CDR3 length equals 14 residues. Germline CDR1 is SGHRS and CDR2 is YFSETQ. Trimming stripped 0 bases from V and 5 bases from J, with 11 bases between. DNA of the CDR3: TGCGCCAGCAGCTTGGTGTCCCGGGGGACTGAAGCTTTCTTT. Translating it yields CASSLVSRGTEAFF. Complete variable domain (other parts from reference TRBV5-1 and TRBJ1-1): KAGVTQTPRYLIKTRGQQVTLSCSPISGHRSVSWYQQTPGQGLQFLFEYFSETQRNKGNFPGRFSGRQFSNSRSEMNVSTLELGDSALYLCASSLVSRGTEAFFGQGTRLTVV.